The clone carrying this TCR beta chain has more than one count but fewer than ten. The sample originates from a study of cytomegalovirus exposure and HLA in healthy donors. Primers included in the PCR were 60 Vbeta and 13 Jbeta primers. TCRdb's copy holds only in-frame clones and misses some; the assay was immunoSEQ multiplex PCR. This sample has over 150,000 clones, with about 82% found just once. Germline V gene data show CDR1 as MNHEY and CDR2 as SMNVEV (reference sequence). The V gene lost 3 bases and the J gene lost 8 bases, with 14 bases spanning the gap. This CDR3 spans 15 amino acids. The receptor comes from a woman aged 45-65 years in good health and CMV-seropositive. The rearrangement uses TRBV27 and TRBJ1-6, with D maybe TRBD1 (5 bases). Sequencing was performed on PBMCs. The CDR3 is CASSLGGATHSPLHF. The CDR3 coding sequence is TGTGCCAGCAGTTTGGGAGGGGCGACTCATTCACCCCTCCACTTT.